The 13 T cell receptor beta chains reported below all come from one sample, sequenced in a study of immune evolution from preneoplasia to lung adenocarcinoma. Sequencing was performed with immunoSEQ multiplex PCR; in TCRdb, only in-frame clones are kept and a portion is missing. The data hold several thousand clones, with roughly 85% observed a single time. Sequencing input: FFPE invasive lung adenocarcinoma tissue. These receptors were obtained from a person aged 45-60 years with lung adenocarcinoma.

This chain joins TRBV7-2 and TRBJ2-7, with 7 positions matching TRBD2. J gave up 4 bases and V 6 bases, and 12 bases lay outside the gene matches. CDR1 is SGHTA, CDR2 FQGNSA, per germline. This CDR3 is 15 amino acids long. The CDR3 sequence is CASREGASGGYEQYF. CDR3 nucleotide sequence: TGTGCCAGCAGAGAAGGGGCTAGCGGCGGGTACGAGCAGTACTTC.

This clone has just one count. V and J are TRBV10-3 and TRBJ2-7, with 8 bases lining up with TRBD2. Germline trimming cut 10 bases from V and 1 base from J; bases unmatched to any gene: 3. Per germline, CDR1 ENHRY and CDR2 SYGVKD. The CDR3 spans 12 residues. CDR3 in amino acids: CATAGESYEQYF. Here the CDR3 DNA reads TGTGCCACAGCGGGAGAGTCCTACGAGCAGTACTTC.

CDR3 in DNA: TGTGCCAGCAGCTTAGGACTAGCGGGCGAGCAGTTCTTC. It encodes CASSLGLAGEQFF. The J gene is TRBJ2-1, the V gene TRBV11-2; 10 nucleotides match TRBD2. The junction had 1 base not matched to a gene; V was cut back by 1 base and J by 10 bases. Germline CDR1 and CDR2: SGHAT and FQNNGV. This CDR3 is built from 13 residues.

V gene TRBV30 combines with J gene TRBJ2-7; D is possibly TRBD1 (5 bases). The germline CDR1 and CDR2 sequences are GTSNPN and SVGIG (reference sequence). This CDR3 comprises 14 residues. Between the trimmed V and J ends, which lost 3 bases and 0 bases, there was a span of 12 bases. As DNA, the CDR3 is TGTGCCTGGAGCTCAGGGCGATACTCCTACGAGCAGTACTTC. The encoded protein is CAWSSGRYSYEQYF.

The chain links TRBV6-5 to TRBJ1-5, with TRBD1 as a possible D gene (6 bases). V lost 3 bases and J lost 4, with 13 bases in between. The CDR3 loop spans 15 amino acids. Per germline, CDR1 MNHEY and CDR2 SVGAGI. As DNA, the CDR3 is TGTGCCAGCAGTTATGGTGCAGGGGCGAATCAGCCCCAGCATTTT. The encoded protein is CASSYGAGANQPQHF.

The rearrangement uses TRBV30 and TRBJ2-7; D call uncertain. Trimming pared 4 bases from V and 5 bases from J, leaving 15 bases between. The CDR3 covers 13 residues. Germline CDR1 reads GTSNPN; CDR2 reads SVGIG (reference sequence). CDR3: CAWTGGLGHEQYF. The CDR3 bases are TGTGCCTGGACTGGTGGGCTCGGTCACGAGCAGTACTTC.

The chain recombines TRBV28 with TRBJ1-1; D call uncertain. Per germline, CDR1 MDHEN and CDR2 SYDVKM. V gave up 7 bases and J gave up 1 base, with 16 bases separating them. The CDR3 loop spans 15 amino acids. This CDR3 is CASIGVAGGNTEAFF. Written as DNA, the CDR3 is TGTGCCAGCATTGGGGTCGCTGGAGGGAACACTGAAGCTTTCTTT.

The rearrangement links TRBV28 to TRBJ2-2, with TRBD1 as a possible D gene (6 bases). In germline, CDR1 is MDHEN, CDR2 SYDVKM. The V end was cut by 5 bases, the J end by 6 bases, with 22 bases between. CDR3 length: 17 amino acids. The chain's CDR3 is CASSPPRGALVAGELFF. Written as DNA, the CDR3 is TGTGCCAGCAGTCCGCCCAGGGGCGCCCTTGTGGCCGGGGAGCTGTTTTTT.

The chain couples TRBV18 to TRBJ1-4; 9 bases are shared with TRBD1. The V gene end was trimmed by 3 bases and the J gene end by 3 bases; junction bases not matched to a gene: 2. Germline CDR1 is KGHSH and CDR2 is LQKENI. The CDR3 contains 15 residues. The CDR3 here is CASSPRTGANEKLFF. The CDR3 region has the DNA TGTGCCAGCTCACCTCGGACAGGGGCTAATGAAAAACTGTTTTTT.

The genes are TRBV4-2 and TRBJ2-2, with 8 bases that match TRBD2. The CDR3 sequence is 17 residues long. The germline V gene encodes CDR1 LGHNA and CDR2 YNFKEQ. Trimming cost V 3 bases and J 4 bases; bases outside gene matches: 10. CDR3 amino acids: CASSHGIGTRGTGELFF. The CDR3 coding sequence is TGTGCCAGCAGCCACGGGATAGGGACTAGGGGCACCGGGGAGCTGTTTTTT.

The CDR3, as DNA: TGCAGCGCCGGGATTAACTCTGGAAACACCATATATTTT. Translating gives CSAGINSGNTIYF. J is TRBJ1-3 and V is TRBV29-1; D remains ambiguous. CDR3 length: 13 amino acids. Germline V gene lookup returns CDR1 SQVTM and CDR2 ANQGSEA. V lost 7 bases and J lost 0, with 10 bases in between.

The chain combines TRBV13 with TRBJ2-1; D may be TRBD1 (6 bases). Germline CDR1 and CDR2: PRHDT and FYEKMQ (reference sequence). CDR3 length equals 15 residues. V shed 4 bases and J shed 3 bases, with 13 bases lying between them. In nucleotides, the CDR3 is TGTGCCAGCAGCTCCCAAGGGGGAGACTACAATGAGCAGTTCTTC. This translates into CASSSQGGDYNEQFF.

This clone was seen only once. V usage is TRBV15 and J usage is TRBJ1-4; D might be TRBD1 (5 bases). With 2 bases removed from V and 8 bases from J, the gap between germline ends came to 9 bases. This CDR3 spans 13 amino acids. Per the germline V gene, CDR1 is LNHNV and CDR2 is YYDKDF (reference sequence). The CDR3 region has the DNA TGTGCCACCAGCAGACAGGGACCGGAAAAACTGTTTTTT. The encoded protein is CATSRQGPEKLFF.